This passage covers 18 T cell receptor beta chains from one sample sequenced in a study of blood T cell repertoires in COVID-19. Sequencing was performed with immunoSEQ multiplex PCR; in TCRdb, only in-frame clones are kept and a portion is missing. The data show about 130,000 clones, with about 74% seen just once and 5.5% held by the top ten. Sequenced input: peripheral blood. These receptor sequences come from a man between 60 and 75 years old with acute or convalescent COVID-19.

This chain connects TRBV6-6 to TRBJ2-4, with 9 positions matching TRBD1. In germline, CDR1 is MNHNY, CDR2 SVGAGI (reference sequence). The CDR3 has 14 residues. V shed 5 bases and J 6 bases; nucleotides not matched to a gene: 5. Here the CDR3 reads CASSKGTGLNIQYF. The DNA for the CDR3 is TGTGCCAGCAGTAAAGGGACAGGGTTAAACATTCAGTACTTC.

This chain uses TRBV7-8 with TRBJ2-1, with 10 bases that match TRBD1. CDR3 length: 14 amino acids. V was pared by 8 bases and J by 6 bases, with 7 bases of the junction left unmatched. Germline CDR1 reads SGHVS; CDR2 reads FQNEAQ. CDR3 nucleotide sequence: TGTGCCAGCTCCAAGGGACAGGGGCCCAATGAGCAGTTCTTC. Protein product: CASSKGQGPNEQFF.

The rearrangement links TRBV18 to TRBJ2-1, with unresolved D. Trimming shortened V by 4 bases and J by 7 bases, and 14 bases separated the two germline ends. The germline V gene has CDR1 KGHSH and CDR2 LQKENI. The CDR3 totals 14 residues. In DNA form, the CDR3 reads TGTGCCAGCTCACTGACCCAGATCAGGAATGAGCAGTTCTTC. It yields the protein CASSLTQIRNEQFF.

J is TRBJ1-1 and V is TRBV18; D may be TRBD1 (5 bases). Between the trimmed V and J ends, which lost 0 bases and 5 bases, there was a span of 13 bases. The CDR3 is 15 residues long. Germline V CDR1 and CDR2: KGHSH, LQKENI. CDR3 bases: TGTGCCAGCTCACCACCCGACAGAGCGGGGACTGAAGCTTTCTTT. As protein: CASSPPDRAGTEAFF. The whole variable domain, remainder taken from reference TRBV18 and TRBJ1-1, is NAGVMQNPRHLVRRRGQEARLRCSPMKGHSHVYWYRQLPEEGLKFMVYLQKENIIDESGMPKERFSAEFPKEGPSILRIQQVVRGDSAAYFCASSPPDRAGTEAFFGQGTRLTVV.

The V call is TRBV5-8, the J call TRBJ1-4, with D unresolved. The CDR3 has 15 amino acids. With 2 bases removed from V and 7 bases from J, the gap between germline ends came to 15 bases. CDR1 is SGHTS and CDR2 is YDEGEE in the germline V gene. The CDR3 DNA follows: TGTGCCAGCAGCTTAGAAGTGGTGAGGAGTGAAAAACTGTTTTTT. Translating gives CASSLEVVRSEKLFF.

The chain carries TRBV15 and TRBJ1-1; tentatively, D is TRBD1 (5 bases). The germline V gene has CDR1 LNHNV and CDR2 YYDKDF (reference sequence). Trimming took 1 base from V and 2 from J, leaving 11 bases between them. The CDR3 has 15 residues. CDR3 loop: CATSRGGTRNTEAFF. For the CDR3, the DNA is TGTGCCACCAGCAGAGGGGGCACGAGAAACACTGAAGCTTTCTTT. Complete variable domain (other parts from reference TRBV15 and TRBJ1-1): DAMVIQNPRYQVTQFGKPVTLSCSQTLNHNVMYWYQQKSSQAPKLLFHYYDKDFNNEADTPDNFQSRRPNTSFCFLDIRSPGLGDTAMYLCATSRGGTRNTEAFFGQGTRLTVV.

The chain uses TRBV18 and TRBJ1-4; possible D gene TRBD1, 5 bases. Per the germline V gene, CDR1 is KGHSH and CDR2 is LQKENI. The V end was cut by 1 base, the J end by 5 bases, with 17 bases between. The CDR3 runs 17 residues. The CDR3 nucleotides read TGTGCCAGCTCACCACAATCAGGGTCAGGACAAAATGAAAAACTGTTTTTT. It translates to CASSPQSGSGQNEKLFF.

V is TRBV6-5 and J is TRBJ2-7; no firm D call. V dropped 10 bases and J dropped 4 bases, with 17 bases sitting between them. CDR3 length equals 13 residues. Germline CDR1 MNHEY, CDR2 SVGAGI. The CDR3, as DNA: TGTGCCACCACTTTAAGTTATTCGTACGAGCAGTACTTC. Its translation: CATTLSYSYEQYF.

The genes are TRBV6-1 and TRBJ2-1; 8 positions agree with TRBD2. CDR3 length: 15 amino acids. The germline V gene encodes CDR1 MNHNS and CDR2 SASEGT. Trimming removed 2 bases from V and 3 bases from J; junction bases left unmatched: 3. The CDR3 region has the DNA TGTGCCAGCAGTGAACTACTAGCGGTCTACAATGAGCAGTTCTTC. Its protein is CASSELLAVYNEQFF.

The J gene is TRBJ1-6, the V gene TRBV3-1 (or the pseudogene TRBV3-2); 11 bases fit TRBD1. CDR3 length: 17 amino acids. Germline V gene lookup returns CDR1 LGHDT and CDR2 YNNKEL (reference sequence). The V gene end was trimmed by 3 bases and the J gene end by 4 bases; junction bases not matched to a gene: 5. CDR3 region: CASSQGTGGTYNSPLHF. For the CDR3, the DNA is TGTGCCAGCAGCCAGGGGACAGGGGGGACTTATAATTCACCCCTCCACTTT.

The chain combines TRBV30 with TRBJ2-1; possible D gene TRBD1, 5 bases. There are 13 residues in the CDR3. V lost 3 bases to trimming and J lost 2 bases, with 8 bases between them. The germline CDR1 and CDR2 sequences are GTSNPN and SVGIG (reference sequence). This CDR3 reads CAWSRDPYNEQFF. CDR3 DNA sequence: TGTGCCTGGAGCAGGGATCCCTACAATGAGCAGTTCTTC.

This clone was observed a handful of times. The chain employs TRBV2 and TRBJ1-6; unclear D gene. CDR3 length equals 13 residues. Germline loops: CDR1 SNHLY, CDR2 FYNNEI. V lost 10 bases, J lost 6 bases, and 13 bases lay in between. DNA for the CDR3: TGTGCCACCGGGAGTACGAGTAATTCACCCCTCCACTTT. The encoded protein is CATGSTSNSPLHF.

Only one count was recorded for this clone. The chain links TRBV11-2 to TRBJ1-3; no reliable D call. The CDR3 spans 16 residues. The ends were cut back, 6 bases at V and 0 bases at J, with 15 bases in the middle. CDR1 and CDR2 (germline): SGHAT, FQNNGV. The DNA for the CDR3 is TGTGCCAGCAGACAAGTCTCAGCGAACTCTGGAAACACCATATATTTT. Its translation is CASRQVSANSGNTIYF.

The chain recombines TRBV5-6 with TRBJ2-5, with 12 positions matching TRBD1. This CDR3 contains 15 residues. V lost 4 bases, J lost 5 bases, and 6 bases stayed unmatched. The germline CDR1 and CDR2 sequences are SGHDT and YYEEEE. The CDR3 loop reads CASSTGTGGMETQYF. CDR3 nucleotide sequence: TGTGCCAGCAGCACAGGGACAGGGGGCATGGAGACCCAGTACTTC.

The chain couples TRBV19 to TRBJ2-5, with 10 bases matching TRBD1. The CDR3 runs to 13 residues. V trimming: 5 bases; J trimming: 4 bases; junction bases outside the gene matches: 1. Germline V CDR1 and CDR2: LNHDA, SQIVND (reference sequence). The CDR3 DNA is TGTGCCAGTAGTCGGGACAGGGGAGAGACCCAGTACTTC. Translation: CASSRDRGETQYF.

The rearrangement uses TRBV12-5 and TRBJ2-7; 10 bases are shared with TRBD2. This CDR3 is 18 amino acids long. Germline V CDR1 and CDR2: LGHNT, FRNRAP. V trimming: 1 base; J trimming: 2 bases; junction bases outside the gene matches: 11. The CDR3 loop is CASGLDSLAGDLPYEQYF. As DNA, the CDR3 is TGTGCTAGTGGTTTGGACTCTCTAGCGGGGGATCTCCCCTACGAGCAGTACTTC.

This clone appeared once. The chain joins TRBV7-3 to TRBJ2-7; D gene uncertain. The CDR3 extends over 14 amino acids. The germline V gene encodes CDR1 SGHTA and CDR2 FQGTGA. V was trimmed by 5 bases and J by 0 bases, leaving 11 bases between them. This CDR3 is CASSRQPTSYEQYF. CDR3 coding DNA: TGTGCCAGCAGCCGACAACCGACCTCCTACGAGCAGTACTTC.

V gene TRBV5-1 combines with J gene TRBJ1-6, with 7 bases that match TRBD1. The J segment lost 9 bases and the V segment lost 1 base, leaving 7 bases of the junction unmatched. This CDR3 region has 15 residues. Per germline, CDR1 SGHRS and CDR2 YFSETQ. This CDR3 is CASSLTRQGGSPLHF. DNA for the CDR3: TGCGCCAGCAGCTTGACTCGACAGGGTGGTTCACCCCTCCACTTT. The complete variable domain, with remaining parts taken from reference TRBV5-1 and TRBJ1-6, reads KAGVTQTPRYLIKTRGQQVTLSCSPISGHRSVSWYQQTPGQGLQFLFEYFSETQRNKGNFPGRFSGRQFSNSRSEMNVSTLELGDSALYLCASSLTRQGGSPLHFGNGTRLTVT.